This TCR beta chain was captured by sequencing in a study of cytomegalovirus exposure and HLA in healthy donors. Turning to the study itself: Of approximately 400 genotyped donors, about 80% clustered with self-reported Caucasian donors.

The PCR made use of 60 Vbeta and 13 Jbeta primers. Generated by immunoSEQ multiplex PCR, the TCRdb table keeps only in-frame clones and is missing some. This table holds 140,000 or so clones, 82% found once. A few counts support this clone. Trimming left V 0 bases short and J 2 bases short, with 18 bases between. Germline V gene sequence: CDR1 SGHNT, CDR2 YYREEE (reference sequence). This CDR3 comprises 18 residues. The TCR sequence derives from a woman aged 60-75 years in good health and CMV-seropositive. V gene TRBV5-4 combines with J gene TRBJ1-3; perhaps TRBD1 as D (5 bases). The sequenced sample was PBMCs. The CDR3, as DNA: TGTGCCAGCAGCTTGGAACGAGGTTTAGGGGCGGCTGGAAACACCATATATTTT. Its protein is CASSLERGLGAAGNTIYF. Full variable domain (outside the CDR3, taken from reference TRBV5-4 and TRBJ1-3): ETGVTQSPTHLIKTRGQQVTLRCSSQSGHNTVSWYQQALGQGPQFIFQYYREEENGRGNFPPRFSGLQFPNYSSELNVNALELDDSALYLCASSLERGLGAAGNTIYFGEGSWLTVV.